The rows below give T cell receptor beta chains drawn from one sample of a study of blood T cell repertoires in COVID-19. TCRdb's copy holds only in-frame clones and misses some; the assay was immunoSEQ multiplex PCR. The table has 150,000 to 200,000 clones, about 86% seen once. Sequencing was performed on peripheral blood. Receptors originate from a man between 65 and 80 years old with active or convalescent COVID-19. CDR3s include the opening cysteine and the closing phenylalanine or tryptophan. A D gene is named only where the DNA matches it firmly. Clone size is shown for a subset of rows, as once, few, many or a class of expanded clone.

TRBV6-2/TRBV6-3	.	TRBJ1-5	TRBD1	TGTGCCAGCAGTTACTCAGGGGGCGTTCAGCCCCAGCATTTT	CASSYSGGVQPQHF
TRBV24-1	.	TRBJ2-3	TRBD2	TGTGCCACCAGTGAAGGACTAGCGGGAGGTGCAGATACGCAGTATTTT	CATSEGLAGGADTQYF
TRBV5-6	.	TRBJ1-2	.	TGTGCCAGCAGCACACAGGGTCCCTACACCTTC	CASSTQGPYTF
TRBV7-2	.	TRBJ2-5	TRBD2	TGTGCCAGCAGGGACTCGGGACTAGCGGGAGAGACCCAGTACTTC	CASRDSGLAGETQYF
TRBV7-2	.	TRBJ1-4	TRBD1	TGTGCCAGCAGCCCCGGGACAGCTAATGAAAAACTGTTTTTT	CASSPGTANEKLFF
TRBV4-3	.	TRBJ1-2	.	TGCGCCAGCAGCCCCAGGGGTTTTGACTATGGCTACACCTTC	CASSPRGFDYGYTF
TRBV6-5	.	TRBJ1-4	TRBD1	TGTGCCAGCAATACACACCGGGACAGTAATGAAAAACTGTTTTTT	CASNTHRDSNEKLFF
TRBV6-2/TRBV6-3	.	TRBJ2-1	TRBD2	TGTGCCAGCAGTTACCAATCGGGACTACATTCAAACAATGAGCAGTTCTTC	CASSYQSGLHSNNEQFF
TRBV28	.	TRBJ1-5	TRBD1	TGTGCCAGCAACTCGGGACAGGGGGCGGTTCAGCCCCAGCATTTT	CASNSGQGAVQPQHF
TRBV3-1/TRBV3-2	few	TRBJ2-5	TRBD1	TGTGCCAGCAGCCCGACAGGGCACTGGGAAGAGACCCAGTACTTC	CASSPTGHWEETQYF
TRBV11-3	.	TRBJ2-3	.	TGTGCCAGCAGCCCTCCGGGAGATACGCAGTATTTT	CASSPPGDTQYF
TRBV5-5	.	TRBJ1-2	.	TGTGCCAGCAGCTTTTCGGTTGACTCGGGGGGCGGAGGCTACACCTTC	CASSFSVDSGGGGYTF
TRBV7-9	many	TRBJ2-1	TRBD2	TGTGCCAGCAGCTCTCGACTAGCGGGAGAGGACAATGAGCAGTTCTTC	CASSSRLAGEDNEQFF
TRBV2	once	TRBJ2-1	.	TGTGCCAGCAGTGTACAGTATGAGCAGTTCTTC	CASSVQYEQFF
TRBV18	.	TRBJ1-5	TRBD1	TGTGCCAGCTCACCCCCTAACAGGGGGGATCAGCCCCAGCATTTT	CASSPPNRGDQPQHF
TRBV6-4	few	TRBJ2-2	.	TGTGCCAGCAGTAAAAGACAGGTCAGGGAGAACACCGGGGAGCTGTTTTTT	CASSKRQVRENTGELFF
TRBV7-2	.	TRBJ1-1	.	TGTGCCAGCAGTACCACGAGGGGCGGGGCTGAAGCTTTCTTT	CASSTTRGGAEAFF
TRBV28	.	TRBJ2-2	TRBD2	TGTGCCAGCAGTTTAATAGCGGGAGGGCCGGGCACCGGGGAGCTGTTTTTT	CASSLIAGGPGTGELFF
TRBV11-2	.	TRBJ1-2	.	TGTGCCAGCAGCCACAACCAGGGCTACACCTTC	CASSHNQGYTF
TRBV11-2	.	TRBJ2-3	.	TGTGCCAGCAGCTTAGATGTAACAGGGTTTATGGCACAGGCTACGCAGTATTTT	CASSLDVTGFMAQATQYF
TRBV7-2	.	TRBJ2-5	.	TGTGCCAGCAGCACGGACTGGTTGGAGACCCAGTACTTC	CASSTDWLETQYF
TRBV7-3	.	TRBJ2-2	TRBD1	TGTGCCAGCAGCTCCTCGGGACAGGCGAACACCGGGGAGCTGTTTTTT	CASSSSGQANTGELFF
TRBV6-6	.	TRBJ1-5	.	TGTGCCAGCAGTCCAAGGACAGATCAGCCCCAGCATTTT	CASSPRTDQPQHF
TRBV18	.	TRBJ2-5	.	TGTGCCAGCTCACCACCGAGCCAAGAGACCCAGTACTTC	CASSPPSQETQYF
TRBV14	.	TRBJ2-1	TRBD1	TGTGCCAGCAGCCAAGATATGGGGACAGGGGTGGACAATGAGCAGTTCTTC	CASSQDMGTGVDNEQFF
TRBV5-1	.	TRBJ1-4	TRBD1	TGCGCCAGCAGCCGGGGGACAGGGGGCGTAGCTGGAGGAGAAAAACTGTTTTTT	CASSRGTGGVAGGEKLFF
TRBV19	.	TRBJ2-1	TRBD2	TGTGCCAGTAGCCAACCGGGACTAGCGGCCTCCTACAATGAGCAGTTCTTC	CASSQPGLAASYNEQFF
TRBV5-1	.	TRBJ2-7	TRBD1	TGCGCCAGCAGGGGACAGGGGGCCTCCTACGAGCAGTACTTC	CASRGQGASYEQYF
TRBV28	.	TRBJ1-3	TRBD1	TGTGCCAGCAGTCAACAGGGGGCTTGGAACACCATATATTTT	CASSQQGAWNTIYF
TRBV5-1	.	TRBJ2-7	TRBD2	TGCGCCAGCAGCTTGGGGCTAGCGGGAGGATACGAGCAGTACTTC	CASSLGLAGGYEQYF
TRBV30	.	TRBJ1-4	.	TGTGCCTGGAGTAGGGGGGGGCTTGCTAATGAAAAACTGTTTTTT	CAWSRGGLANEKLFF
TRBV29-1	.	TRBJ2-7	.	TGCAGCGTTGGCGGCGGCCCCTACGAGCAGTACTTC	CSVGGGPYEQYF
TRBV12-3/TRBV12-4	.	TRBJ1-3	.	TGTGCCAGCAGTTTACTCTCTGGAAACACCATATATTTT	CASSLLSGNTIYF
TRBV12-3/TRBV12-4	.	TRBJ1-2	TRBD1	TGTGCCAGCAGTTTGACAGGGGACCATGGCTACACCTTC	CASSLTGDHGYTF
TRBV28	once	TRBJ2-1	.	TGTGCCAGCAGTTTAAGTGCAGGGCACAATGAGCAGTTCTTC	CASSLSAGHNEQFF
TRBV7-8	.	TRBJ1-5	TRBD1	TGTGCCAGCAGCCGGGACAGTAACAATCAGCCCCAGCATTTT	CASSRDSNNQPQHF
TRBV27	.	TRBJ2-7	.	TGTGCCAGCAGTCTTGCGGCGTTCCACGAGCAGTACTTC	CASSLAAFHEQYF
TRBV7-2	.	TRBJ2-7	TRBD1	TGTGCCAGCAGCCCCCGACAGGGGATCTACGAGCAGTACTTC	CASSPRQGIYEQYF
TRBV9	.	TRBJ2-3	TRBD1	TGTGCCAGCTCCCTCGGGACAGGGGGCAGAGATACGCAGTATTTT	CASSLGTGGRDTQYF
TRBV24-1	.	TRBJ1-5	TRBD1	TGTGCCACCAGTGATGGCGGACAGGGGGGGACCAATCAGCCCCAGCATTTT	CATSDGGQGGTNQPQHF
TRBV2	.	TRBJ1-5	.	TGTGCCAGCAGCCGCCACAGGGCTGGCAATCAGCCCCAGCATTTT	CASSRHRAGNQPQHF
TRBV4-3	.	TRBJ2-7	.	TGCGCCAGCAGCCAAGATTTAGTCTACGAGCAGTACTTC	CASSQDLVYEQYF
TRBV18	.	TRBJ2-7	TRBD2	TGTGCCAGCTCACCACCCGGGGCGGGAGTGAGGAACGAGCAGTACTTC	CASSPPGAGVRNEQYF
TRBV6-2/TRBV6-3	.	TRBJ2-3	TRBD1	TGTGCCAGCAGTACCGAACCGGGACAGGGGGAAGATACGCAGTATTTT	CASSTEPGQGEDTQYF
TRBV19	.	TRBJ2-7	.	TGTGCCAGTAGTTTTGGGGGGAGCTCCTACGAGCAGTACTTC	CASSFGGSSYEQYF
TRBV19	.	TRBJ1-3	.	TGTGCCAGTAGAACCCCCGGTGGGGGGGCTGGAAACACCATATATTTT	CASRTPGGGAGNTIYF
TRBV3-1/TRBV3-2	once	TRBJ1-1	TRBD1	TGTGCCAGCAAACAGGGGGGTGGCACTGAAGCTTTCTTT	CASKQGGGTEAFF
TRBV11-2	once	TRBJ1-6	.	TGTGCCAGCAGCCCCTCAGGGAATATTTCACCCCTCCACTTT	CASSPSGNISPLHF
TRBV6-5	.	TRBJ1-2	.	TGTGCCAGCACTCCTCAGGGGCGGGTCTCATATGGCTACACCTTC	CASTPQGRVSYGYTF
TRBV29-1	.	TRBJ1-3	.	TGCAGCGTTGCTAGCTCTGGAAACACCATATATTTT	CSVASSGNTIYF